This TCR beta chain derives from a study of cytomegalovirus exposure and HLA in healthy donors. Findings and caveats of the study: The study put about 180 TCR beta chains on its list as cytomegalovirus-associated. An observed cluster of highly shared sequence variants was recorded as a likely sequencing artifact.

Primers: 60 Vbeta forward and 13 Jbeta reverse. Authors' processing steps: Roughly 11 million shared chains were among the approximately 87 million unique TCR beta chains that a later analysis counted. Sequencing used immunoSEQ multiplex PCR; TCRdb keeps in-frame clones, though not all of them. Clone size and V and J calls were adopted from that table, with D and trimming inferred from the DNA. The repertoire holds approximately 190,000 clones, with roughly 84% as singletons. V shed 6 bases and J 2 bases; nucleotides not matched to a gene: 6. Germline CDR1 reads SNHLY; CDR2 reads FYNNEI. The length of the CDR3 is 15 residues. Remarks on this clone: Its cognate antigen is unknown.

This sequence was found in a woman aged 50 to 60 in good health and CMV-seropositive. Sequencing was performed on PBMCs. V is TRBV2 and J is TRBJ1-5; 8 bases match TRBD1. DNA of the CDR3: TGTGCCAGCAGCCTGACAGGGGCGGGCAATCAGCCCCAGCATTTT. Its translation: CASSLTGAGNQPQHF.